The rows below give T cell receptor beta chains drawn from one sample of a study of T cell repertoires and Cas9 in healthy adults. The table came from immunoSEQ multiplex PCR; TCRdb's copy has only in-frame clones and leaves some out. The sample records about 14,000 clones, about 91% being singletons. The specimen sequenced was Tregs (CD4+, CD25+, CD127-, CD137-, CD154-) from PBMCs; culture status not recorded. The receptor set was obtained from a human donor in good health. Each CDR3 is given with its conserved first and last residue. The order of the fields is D gene, clone size, V gene, CDR3 length, J gene, CDR3 protein, CDR3 DNA. D genes are given only for firm matches. Clone size is shown for a subset of rows, as once, few, many or a class of expanded clone.

.,once,TRBV12-5,16,TRBJ2-1,CASGGRRTGNYNEQFF,TGTGCTAGTGGGGGCCGAAGAACAGGCAACTACAATGAGCAGTTCTTC
TRBD2,once,TRBV7-8,16,TRBJ2-3,CASSLTPGLAVDTQYF,TGTGCCAGCAGCTTGACCCCGGGACTAGCAGTGGATACGCAGTATTTT
.,.,TRBV7-6,14,TRBJ1-5,CASSLDEMGQPQHF,TGTGCCAGCAGCTTAGATGAAATGGGTCAGCCCCAGCATTTT
.,.,TRBV27,14,TRBJ1-2,CASSFGQLNYGYTF,TGTGCCAGCAGTTTCGGGCAGCTTAACTATGGCTACACCTTC
.,.,TRBV6-6,14,TRBJ1-1,CASSYSTWDTEAFF,TGTGCCAGCAGTTACTCTACCTGGGATACTGAAGCTTTCTTT
.,once,TRBV7-2,14,TRBJ1-2,CASSSRTPNYGYTF,TGTGCCAGCAGCTCCCGGACACCCAACTATGGCTACACCTTC
TRBD1,.,TRBV7-2,15,TRBJ2-7,CASSPAGTGDYEQYF,TGTGCCAGCAGCCCAGCCGGGACAGGGGATTACGAGCAGTACTTC
TRBD2,once,TRBV7-9,17,TRBJ2-3,CASLTSGSVTGGDTQYF,TGTGCCAGCCTTACTAGCGGGAGCGTTACAGGGGGAGATACGCAGTATTTT
TRBD1,.,TRBV7-3,13,TRBJ1-4,CASSLSPRGKLFF,TGTGCCAGCAGCTTAAGCCCCAGGGGGAAACTGTTTTTT
TRBD2,.,TRBV7-6,16,TRBJ2-1,CASSLSVAGVRNEQFF,TGTGCCAGCAGCTTATCGGTAGCGGGAGTCCGCAATGAGCAGTTCTTC
TRBD2,.,TRBV19,17,TRBJ2-2,CASKLSGRTIVTGELFF,TGTGCCAGTAAACTTAGCGGGAGGACCATTGTCACCGGGGAGCTGTTTTTT
TRBD1,.,TRBV30,14,TRBJ1-5,CAWSESTGTQPQHF,TGTGCCTGGAGTGAATCGACAGGGACCCAGCCCCAGCATTTT
.,.,TRBV7-9,15,TRBJ2-7,CASTSLGPMRGEQYF,TGTGCCAGCACCTCACTGGGCCCCATGAGAGGCGAGCAGTACTTC
.,.,TRBV7-2,14,TRBJ1-2,CASSLDTTSYGYTF,TGTGCCAGCAGCCTAGACACCACTTCCTATGGCTACACCTTC
.,.,TRBV7-2,16,TRBJ2-1,CASSGLGQRVYNEQFF,TGTGCCAGCAGCGGCTTAGGGCAAAGGGTCTACAATGAGCAGTTCTTC
.,.,TRBV7-2,15,TRBJ1-5,CASSLVWGSNQPQHF,TGTGCCAGCAGCTTAGTGTGGGGGAGCAATCAGCCCCAGCATTTT